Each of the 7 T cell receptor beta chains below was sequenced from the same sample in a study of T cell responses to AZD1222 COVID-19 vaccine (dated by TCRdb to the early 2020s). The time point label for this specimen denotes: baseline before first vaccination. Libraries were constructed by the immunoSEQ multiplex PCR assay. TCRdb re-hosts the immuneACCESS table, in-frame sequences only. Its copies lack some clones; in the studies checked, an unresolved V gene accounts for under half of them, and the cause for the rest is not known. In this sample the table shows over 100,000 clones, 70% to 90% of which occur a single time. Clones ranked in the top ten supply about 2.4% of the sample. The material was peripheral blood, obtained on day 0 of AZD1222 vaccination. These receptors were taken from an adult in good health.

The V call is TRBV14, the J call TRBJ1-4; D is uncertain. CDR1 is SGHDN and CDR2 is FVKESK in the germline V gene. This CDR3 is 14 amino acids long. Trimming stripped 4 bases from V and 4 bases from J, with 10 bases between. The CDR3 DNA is TGTGCCAGCAGCCTCCGGGCCGGTAATGAAAAACTGTTTTTT. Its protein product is CASSLRAGNEKLFF. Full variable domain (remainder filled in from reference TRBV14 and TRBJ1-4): EAGVTQFPSHSVIEKGQTVTLRCDPISGHDNLYWYRRVMGKEIKFLLHFVKESKQDESGMPNNRFLAERTGGTYSTLKVQPAELEDSGVYFCASSLRAGNEKLFFGSGTQLSVL.

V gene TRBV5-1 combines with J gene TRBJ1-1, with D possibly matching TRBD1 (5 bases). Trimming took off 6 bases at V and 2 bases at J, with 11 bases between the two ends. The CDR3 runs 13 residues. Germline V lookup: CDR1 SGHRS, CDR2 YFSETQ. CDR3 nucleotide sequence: TGCGCCAGCAAAGTCGGGGCTAACACTGAAGCTTTCTTT. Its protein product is CASKVGANTEAFF.

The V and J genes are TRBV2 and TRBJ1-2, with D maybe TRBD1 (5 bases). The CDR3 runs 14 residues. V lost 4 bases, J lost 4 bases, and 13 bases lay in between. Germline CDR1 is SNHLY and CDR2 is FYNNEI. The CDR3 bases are TGTGCCAGCAGTGTGGGGGACGGGGCCTATGGCTACACCTTC. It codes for CASSVGDGAYGYTF.

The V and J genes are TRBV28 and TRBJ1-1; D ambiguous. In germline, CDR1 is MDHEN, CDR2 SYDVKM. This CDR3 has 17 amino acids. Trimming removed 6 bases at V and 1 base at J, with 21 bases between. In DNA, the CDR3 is TGTGCCAGCAGCCAAAATCTACAGTGGCCCGAGAACACTGAAGCTTTCTTT. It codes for CASSQNLQWPENTEAFF.

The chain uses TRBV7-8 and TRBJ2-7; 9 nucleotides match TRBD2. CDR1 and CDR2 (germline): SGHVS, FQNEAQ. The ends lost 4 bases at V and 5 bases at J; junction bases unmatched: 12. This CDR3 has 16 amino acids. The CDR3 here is CASSSRRLAGRNEQYF. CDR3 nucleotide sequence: TGTGCCAGCAGCTCCCGGCGGCTAGCGGGAAGGAACGAGCAGTACTTC.

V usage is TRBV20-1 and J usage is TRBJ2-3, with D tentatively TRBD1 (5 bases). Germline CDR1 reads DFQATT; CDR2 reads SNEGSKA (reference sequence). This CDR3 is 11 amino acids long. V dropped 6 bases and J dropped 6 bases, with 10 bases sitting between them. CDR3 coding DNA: TGCAGTGCCCGGAAGGGGGATACGCAGTATTTT. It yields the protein CSARKGDTQYF.

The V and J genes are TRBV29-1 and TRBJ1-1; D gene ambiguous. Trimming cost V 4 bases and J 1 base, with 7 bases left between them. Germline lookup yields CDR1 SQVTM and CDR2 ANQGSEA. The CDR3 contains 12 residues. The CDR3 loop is CSVGLPNTEAFF. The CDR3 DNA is TGCAGCGTTGGACTACCGAACACTGAAGCTTTCTTT.